One sample yielded the 13 T cell receptor beta chains listed below, sequenced in a study of blood T cells in healthy people across ages. The second PCR ran roughly 6 to 11 cycles with a sample-barcoded 5' primer and J-beta primers. TCRdb re-analysed the 5' RACE reads in MiXCR, keeping a single row per CDR3 protein. Of some 700,000 distinct CDR3 sequences in the sample, roughly 45% were seen once. Source material: blood. These receptors were collected from a woman aged 55-69 years in good health.

The genes are TRBV3-1 and TRBJ1-5, with a weak D call TRBD1 (5 bases). Germline values: CDR1 LGHDT, CDR2 YNNKEL (reference sequence). The CDR3 extends over 15 amino acids. The V end lost 4 bases, the J end lost 4 bases, and 14 bases lay between the germline ends. The CDR3 region has the DNA TGTGCCAGCAGCCTCGGGACTGCACAGAATCAGCCCCAGCATTTT. Translating gives CASSLGTAQNQPQHF.

The V and J genes are TRBV5-1 and TRBJ1-2; 9 positions match TRBD1. Germline CDR1 reads SGHRS; CDR2 reads YFSETQ. The CDR3 runs to 16 residues. The V and J ends lost 4 bases and 7 bases, in that order; junction bases with no gene match: 14. CDR3 in DNA: TGCGCCAGCAGCCGGGACAGGGCCTTGGGAGGAAGTGGCTACACCTTC. Amino acids: CASSRDRALGGSGYTF.

The rearrangement uses TRBV2 and TRBJ1-5; D might be TRBD1 (5 bases). V was shortened by 6 bases and J by 3 bases, with 15 bases between the two germline ends. The germline CDR1 and CDR2 sequences are SNHLY and FYNNEI. The CDR3 is 15 amino acids. This CDR3 is CASSDGTYSNQPQHF. CDR3 nucleotides: TGTGCCAGCAGCGACGGGACTTATTCCAATCAGCCCCAGCATTTT. The full variable domain, rest sourced from reference TRBV2 and TRBJ1-5, is EPEVTQTPSHQVTQMGQEVILRCVPISNHLYFYWYRQILGQKVEFLVSFYNNEISEKSEIFDDQFSVERPDGSNFTLKIRSTKLEDSAMYFCASSDGTYSNQPQHFGDGTRLSIL.

The chain has TRBV6-6 and TRBJ2-5, with D perhaps matching TRBD2 (5 bases). The length of the CDR3 is 15 residues. Deletions cut 2 bases from V and 0 bases from J, with 10 bases between. CDR1 is MNHNY, CDR2 SVGAGI, per germline (reference sequence). In DNA form, the CDR3 reads TGTGCCAGCAGTTACGGTGGGAGTTACCAAGAGACCCAGTACTTC. The encoded protein is CASSYGGSYQETQYF.

The V and J genes are TRBV20-1 and TRBJ2-7; 7 bases fit TRBD2. CDR1 is DFQATT and CDR2 is SNEGSKA in the germline V gene (reference sequence). CDR3 size: 11 residues. The CDR3 protein is CAPGGAYEQYF. As DNA, the CDR3 is TGCGCTCCGGGAGGAGCCTACGAGCAGTACTTC.

CDR3 in DNA: TGCAGTGCTCGTAGGGGTGGGACAGGGTCCGAAAAACTGTTTTTT. Protein product: CSARRGGTGSEKLFF. This rearrangement joins TRBV20-1 to TRBJ1-4, with 9 bases matching TRBD1. The CDR3 covers 15 residues. V trimming: 5 bases; J trimming: 8 bases; junction bases outside the gene matches: 12. Germline V lookup: CDR1 DFQATT, CDR2 SNEGSKA (reference sequence).

This clonotype was counted only a few times. The V call is TRBV29-1, the J call TRBJ2-7; D is tentatively TRBD1 or TRBD2 (7 bases each). Trimming pared 1 base from V and 6 bases from J, leaving 28 bases between. There are 18 residues in the CDR3. Per the germline V gene, CDR1 is SQVTM and CDR2 is ANQGSEA. The CDR3, as DNA: TGCAGCGTTGAAGGCGGCCGGCCAGGGGGGGAACTATCGGGCGAGCAGTACTTC. It specifies CSVEGGRPGGELSGEQYF.

As to this clonotype: The germline gene is not matched at one end of the junction; a read error may be the cause. The chain combines TRBV2 with TRBJ2-1; D not certain. This CDR3 spans 15 amino acids. Germline CDR1 SNHLY, CDR2 FYNNEI. CDR3 in DNA: TGTGTCAGCAGTGTCGGTGCGGAGACCTACAATGAGCAGTTCTTC. This sequence encodes CVSSVGAETYNEQFF.

This clonotype was observed a handful of times. The genes are TRBV29-1 and TRBJ2-5; tentative D call: TRBD1 (6 bases). The germline V gene has CDR1 SQVTM and CDR2 ANQGSEA. The V end lost 7 bases, the J end lost 1 base, and 13 bases lay between the germline ends. The length of the CDR3 is 13 residues. CDR3 loop: CSAGQYIQETQYF. Written as DNA, the CDR3 is TGCAGCGCTGGACAGTATATCCAAGAGACCCAGTACTTC.

The genes are TRBV29-1 and TRBJ1-1, with D unresolved. Per germline, CDR1 SQVTM and CDR2 ANQGSEA. V lost 5 bases to trimming and J lost 1 base, with 8 bases between them. The CDR3 covers 12 residues. As DNA, the CDR3 is TGCAGCGTTAAAAGGCCGAACACTGAAGCTTTCTTT. Protein product: CSVKRPNTEAFF.

In its sample, this clonotype was seen a few times. The CDR3 sequence: CASSLRGGVDQPQHF. The CDR3 DNA reads as TGTGCCAGCAGCTTAAGGGGAGGGGTCGATCAGCCCCAGCATTTT. The V and J genes are TRBV7-3 and TRBJ1-5; the D gene is possibly TRBD1 (5 bases). Looked up from germline, CDR1 is SGHTA and CDR2 is FQGTGA. This CDR3 comprises 15 residues. V lost 1 base to trimming and J lost 5 bases, with 12 bases between them.

This clonotype showed up just a few times. V usage is TRBV7-2 and J usage is TRBJ2-7, with D perhaps matching TRBD2 (6 bases). Per germline, CDR1 SGHTA and CDR2 FQGNSA. The CDR3 spans 17 residues. Trimming shortened V by 3 bases and J by 0 bases, and 18 bases separated the two germline ends. The chain's CDR3 is CASSLASEWGSSYEQYF. CDR3 in DNA: TGTGCCAGCAGCTTGGCTAGCGAGTGGGGTAGCTCCTACGAGCAGTACTTC.

V gene TRBV28 combines with J gene TRBJ1-2; TRBD1 aligns across 8 bases. The CDR3 sequence is 14 residues long. CDR1 is MDHEN, CDR2 SYDVKM, per germline. Losses at the gene ends were 6 bases for V and 4 bases for J; bases not matched to a gene: 7. The CDR3 loop is CASRLGGQGYGYTF. CDR3 DNA sequence: TGTGCCAGCAGGTTAGGCGGACAGGGCTATGGCTACACCTTC.